This is a list of T cell receptor beta chains from one sample in a study of blood T cell repertoires in COVID-19. Using immunoSEQ multiplex PCR, the repertoire was profiled, and TCRdb retains in-frame clones only, with some absent. This table holds about 180,000 clones, roughly 88% found once. Sequenced material: PBMCs or T cells enriched from blood (not recorded which). The receptors were gathered from a man aged 45-65 years who had recovered from COVID-19. Both conserved end residues are part of each CDR3. A D gene is named only where the DNA matches it firmly. Size is omitted from some rows. Given values are once, few, many or a class for expanded clones.

v_call	j_call	clone_size	d_call	cdr3_aa	cdr3_nt
TRBV5-1	TRBJ2-7	-	TRBD1	CASSGNRGYEQYF	TGCGCCAGCAGCGGTAACAGGGGCTACGAGCAGTACTTC
TRBV10-2	TRBJ1-1	-	TRBD1	CASSEGTGTTEAFF	TGCGCCAGCAGTGAGGGGACAGGGACGACTGAAGCTTTCTTT
TRBV9	TRBJ2-2	-	-	CASSVRTGELFF	TGTGCCAGCAGCGTGAGGACCGGGGAGCTGTTTTTT
TRBV2	TRBJ2-5	-	TRBD1	CASRQSDRGQETQYF	TGTGCCAGCAGGCAATCAGACAGGGGGCAAGAGACCCAGTACTTC
TRBV19	TRBJ1-1	-	-	CASRYTVNTEAFF	TGTGCCAGTAGGTATACAGTGAACACTGAAGCTTTCTTT
TRBV5-6	TRBJ1-1	-	TRBD1	CASSFRTGKGAFF	TGTGCCAGCAGCTTCAGGACAGGGAAAGGCGCTTTCTTT
TRBV9	TRBJ1-1	-	-	CASSVTGNTEAFF	TGTGCCAGCAGCGTTACTGGGAACACTGAAGCTTTCTTT
TRBV7-9	TRBJ2-3	-	-	CASSSGADTQYF	TGTGCCAGCAGCAGTGGAGCAGATACGCAGTATTTT
TRBV10-3	TRBJ1-5	-	-	CAIKDSGASNQPQHF	TGTGCCATCAAGGATTCAGGGGCTAGCAATCAGCCCCAGCATTTT
TRBV4-1	TRBJ2-2	-	TRBD1	CASSQDLVSSTGSTGELFF	TGCGCCAGCAGCCAAGATCTGGTCAGTTCGACAGGGTCCACCGGGGAGCTGTTTTTT
TRBV5-1	TRBJ2-1	-	TRBD2	CASSLTSGGANEQFF	TGCGCCAGCAGCTTAACTAGCGGGGGGGCTAATGAGCAGTTCTTC
TRBV27	TRBJ2-1	once	-	CASSSRRGSYNEQFF	TGTGCCAGTTCTTCACGGCGGGGCTCCTACAATGAGCAGTTCTTC
TRBV6-5	TRBJ2-5	-	-	CASTQVPGETQYF	TGTGCCAGCACGCAGGTCCCGGGGGAGACCCAGTACTTC
TRBV4-2	TRBJ1-4	once	-	CASSPEQGRNEKLFF	TGTGCCAGCAGCCCAGAACAGGGTCGTAATGAAAAACTGTTTTTT
TRBV10-3	TRBJ2-5	-	-	CAISWGSRETQYF	TGTGCCATCAGTTGGGGCAGTCGAGAGACCCAGTACTTC
TRBV30	TRBJ1-5	-	-	CAWSPTGSQPQHF	TGTGCCTGGAGCCCAACAGGGAGTCAGCCCCAGCATTTT
TRBV2	TRBJ1-2	-	TRBD1	CASSRQGANYGYTF	TGTGCCAGCAGCCGACAGGGGGCGAACTATGGCTACACCTTC
TRBV5-6	TRBJ1-2	-	-	CASSFTGNYGYTF	TGTGCCAGCAGCTTTACAGGGAACTATGGCTACACCTTC
TRBV5-1	TRBJ2-7	-	TRBD1	CASSLKQGRNYEQYF	TGCGCCAGCAGCCTGAAACAGGGGCGCAACTACGAGCAGTACTTC
TRBV27	TRBJ1-6	-	-	CASSSDFLPLHF	TGTGCCAGCAGTTCCGACTTCCTCCCCCTCCACTTT
TRBV27	TRBJ2-7	-	TRBD2	CASSSGLAGAGEQYF	TGTGCCAGCAGTTCCGGACTAGCGGGGGCAGGGGAGCAGTACTTC
TRBV27	TRBJ2-4	-	TRBD1	CASSLTGGRVSSQDIQYF	TGTGCCAGCAGTTTGACAGGGGGCAGGGTGTCGTCTCAGGACATTCAGTACTTC
TRBV19	TRBJ1-4	-	-	CASSQAGTFIEKLFF	TGTGCCAGTAGCCAAGCCGGGACTTTCATTGAAAAACTGTTTTTT
TRBV27	TRBJ1-2	-	TRBD1	CASSLLGDRTNYGYTF	TGTGCCAGCAGTTTATTAGGGGACAGAACTAACTATGGCTACACCTTC
TRBV5-8	TRBJ1-2	-	-	CASSLAQASSYGYTF	TGTGCCAGCAGCTTGGCGCAGGCGTCGTCCTATGGCTACACCTTC
TRBV30	TRBJ2-1	-	-	CAWRRGYNVDEQFF	TGTGCCTGGAGAAGGGGATACAACGTGGATGAGCAGTTCTTC
TRBV12-3/TRBV12-4	TRBJ1-5	-	TRBD1	CASTTTGGQPQHF	TGTGCCAGCACCACGACAGGGGGTCAGCCCCAGCATTTT
TRBV7-9	TRBJ2-3	-	TRBD1	CASSRFGTGGIADTQYF	TGTGCCAGCAGTCGTTTTGGGACAGGGGGAATAGCAGATACGCAGTATTTT
TRBV15	TRBJ1-3	-	-	CATSSLTTGSGNTIYF	TGTGCCACCAGCAGCCTTACGACAGGCTCTGGAAACACCATATATTTT
TRBV19	TRBJ2-3	-	-	CASSIYRVAYGDTQYF	TGTGCCAGTAGTATCTACAGGGTGGCTTACGGGGATACGCAGTATTTT
TRBV6-5	TRBJ1-1	-	-	CASRGRGRGSFSAFF	TGTGCCAGCAGAGGCAGGGGAAGGGGTTCCTTTTCGGCTTTCTTT
TRBV11-3	TRBJ2-2	-	-	CASSLEGAGELFF	TGTGCCAGCAGCCTCGAGGGGGCCGGGGAGCTGTTTTTT
TRBV7-8	TRBJ1-1	once	-	CASSLVFGGLMNTEAFF	TGTGCCAGCAGCTTAGTATTCGGGGGACTCATGAACACTGAAGCTTTCTTT
TRBV14	TRBJ2-2	-	-	CASSRMGASDAGELFF	TGTGCCAGCAGCCGCATGGGGGCGTCCGACGCCGGGGAGCTGTTTTTT
TRBV6-5	TRBJ2-7	-	TRBD1	CASSLQGSEQYF	TGTGCCAGCAGCTTACAGGGGAGCGAGCAGTACTTC
TRBV5-1	TRBJ1-6	-	TRBD1	CASSYDPGQGTQALHF	TGCGCCAGCAGCTATGATCCGGGACAGGGGACTCAAGCCCTCCACTTT
TRBV9	TRBJ2-7	-	TRBD2	CASSSGAASYEQYF	TGTGCCAGCAGTAGCGGGGCCGCTTCCTACGAGCAGTACTTC
TRBV6-1	TRBJ2-3	-	TRBD2	CASSELSGVGGDTQYF	TGTGCCAGCAGTGAACTTAGCGGGGTGGGGGGAGATACGCAGTATTTT
TRBV7-6	TRBJ1-3	-	-	CASSLVLGDFSGNTIYF	TGTGCCAGCAGCTTAGTTTTGGGGGACTTCTCTGGAAACACCATATATTTT
TRBV14	TRBJ2-4	-	-	CASSQFFGVAKNIQYF	TGTGCCAGCAGCCAATTTTTCGGGGTAGCCAAAAACATTCAGTACTTC
TRBV27	TRBJ1-5	-	TRBD1	CASRLEGANQPQHF	TGTGCCAGCAGATTGGAGGGGGCTAATCAGCCCCAGCATTTT
TRBV6-1	TRBJ2-2	-	-	CASSEGPGVPGELFF	TGTGCCAGCAGTGAAGGACCAGGGGTCCCCGGGGAGCTGTTTTTT
TRBV18	TRBJ1-1	-	-	CASSRGGEAFF	TGTGCCAGCTCACGGGGGGGCGAAGCTTTCTTT
TRBV2	TRBJ1-6	-	TRBD1	CASTGQGVIDSPLHF	TGTGCCAGCACAGGACAGGGAGTTATTGATTCACCCCTCCACTTT
TRBV24-1	TRBJ2-1	-	-	CATSGGQGIVNEQFF	TGTGCCACCAGTGGGGGGCAGGGGATCGTCAATGAGCAGTTCTTC
TRBV19	TRBJ1-1	-	TRBD1	CASSRQQGQGTEAFF	TGTGCCAGTAGTCGACAACAGGGGCAGGGGACTGAAGCTTTCTTT
TRBV7-2	TRBJ1-1	-	-	CASSLQGMNTEAFF	TGTGCCAGCAGCTTACAGGGGATGAACACTGAAGCTTTCTTT
TRBV6-5	TRBJ1-1	-	-	CASSQGQNTEAFF	TGTGCCAGCAGCCAGGGCCAGAACACTGAAGCTTTCTTT